The 21 T cell receptor beta chains reported below all come from one sample, sequenced in a study of cytomegalovirus exposure and HLA in healthy donors. The PCR contained 60 Vbeta and 13 Jbeta primers. TCRdb's copy holds only in-frame clones and misses some; the assay was immunoSEQ multiplex PCR. The repertoire holds about 180,000 clones, with approximately 78% as singletons. Material for sequencing was PBMCs. Receptor source: a human donor in good health.

A few counts support this clone. The V and J genes are TRBV27 and TRBJ1-1, with a tentative D call TRBD1 (5 bases). The CDR3 spans 12 residues. CDR1 is MNHEY, CDR2 SMNVEV, per germline (reference sequence). Trimming took 6 bases from V and 2 from J, leaving 7 bases between them. This CDR3 reads CASRTVNTEAFF. The CDR3 region has the DNA TGTGCCAGCAGGACAGTTAACACTGAAGCTTTCTTT.

V gene TRBV9 combines with J gene TRBJ2-3; 11 positions match TRBD2. Germline CDR1 reads SGDLS; CDR2 reads YYNGEE. This CDR3 has 14 amino acids. The trim removed 3 bases at V and 4 bases at J, leaving 1 base unmatched. The CDR3 loop is CASSGSGGADTQYF. The CDR3 bases are TGTGCCAGCAGCGGTAGCGGGGGGGCAGATACGCAGTATTTT.

The gene calls are TRBV29-1 and TRBJ2-5; possibly TRBD1 for D (5 bases). The CDR3 has 13 amino acids. Germline lookup yields CDR1 SQVTM and CDR2 ANQGSEA. Trimming removed 6 bases at V and 1 base at J, with 12 bases between. The CDR3 sequence: CSVYPDTQETQYF. The DNA of the CDR3 is TGCAGCGTCTACCCGGACACCCAAGAGACCCAGTACTTC.

This clone was observed a few times. The rearrangement links TRBV4-1 to TRBJ2-7; D possibly corresponds to TRBD1 (6 bases). The V gene's germline CDR1 is MGHRA and CDR2 YSYEKL. The CDR3 consists of 17 residues. V gave up 0 bases and J gave up 0 bases, with 15 bases separating them. The CDR3 is CASSQDFGTKSSYEQYF. The DNA of the CDR3 is TGCGCCAGCAGCCAAGATTTCGGGACAAAAAGCTCCTACGAGCAGTACTTC.

The genes are TRBV30 and TRBJ1-1; D might be TRBD1 (6 bases). This CDR3 spans 17 amino acids. V was pared by 0 bases and J by 0 bases, with 17 bases between. Germline CDR1 GTSNPN, CDR2 SVGIG (reference sequence). The CDR3 DNA sequence: TGTGCCTGGAGTGTACCTAGGACAGACCACATGAACACTGAAGCTTTCTTT. This translates into CAWSVPRTDHMNTEAFF.

Comment on this clone: Its ends do not fully match the called genes, so a read error is possible. This chain links TRBV6-5 with TRBJ2-7; D remains ambiguous. This CDR3 has 12 amino acids. The germline V gene encodes CDR1 MNHEY and CDR2 SVGAGI. The CDR3 DNA is TGTGCCAGCAGTGACTCCGTCTACGAGCAGTACTTC. Its translation: CASSDSVYEQYF.

This clone occurred a few times. V is TRBV2 and J is TRBJ1-6; D is ambiguous. V was clipped by 7 bases and J by 12 bases, with 13 bases between them. CDR3 length: 12 residues. The germline gives CDR1 SNHLY, CDR2 FYNNEI. The CDR3 protein is CASNGPRGPLHF. The CDR3 bases are TGTGCCAGCAACGGCCCCCGGGGACCCCTCCACTTT. The whole variable domain, filled in from reference TRBV2 and TRBJ1-6, reads EPEVTQTPSHQVTQMGQEVILRCVPISNHLYFYWYRQILGQKVEFLVSFYNNEISEKSEIFDDQFSVERPDGSNFTLKIRSTKLEDSAMYFCASNGPRGPLHFGNGTRLTVT.

The J gene is TRBJ2-3, the V gene TRBV4-1, with TRBD2 matching over 8 bases. The CDR3 runs to 15 residues. The germline V gene has CDR1 MGHRA and CDR2 YSYEKL. The V and J ends lost 1 base and 4 bases, in that order; junction bases with no gene match: 4. CDR3 sequence (DNA): TGCGCCAGCAGCCAAGCCGGGGGGGCCGCAGATACGCAGTATTTT. It translates to CASSQAGGAADTQYF.

The chain has TRBV19 and TRBJ2-5; TRBD2 matches 9 bases. CDR1 is LNHDA, CDR2 SQIVND, per germline (reference sequence). This CDR3 spans 12 amino acids. The V segment lost 8 bases and the J segment 4 bases; nucleotides outside the gene matches: 2. This chain's CDR3 is CASDSGGETQYF. Here the CDR3 DNA reads TGTGCCAGTGATAGCGGGGGAGAGACCCAGTACTTC.

The chain uses TRBV10-3 and TRBJ2-1; TRBD2 agrees at 9 bases. The trim removed 6 bases at V and 9 bases at J, leaving 3 bases unmatched. Germline V gene data show CDR1 as ENHRY and CDR2 as SYGVKD. The CDR3 has 12 amino acids. Written as DNA, the CDR3 is TGTGCCATCAGGCCGACTAGCGGTGAGCAGTTCTTC. This gives the protein CAIRPTSGEQFF.

This clone has only a few counts. The gene calls are TRBV6-5 and TRBJ1-1, with D possibly being TRBD1 (5 bases). This CDR3 is 14 amino acids long. Trimming shortened V by 2 bases and J by 5 bases, and 12 bases separated the two germline ends. The germline V gene has CDR1 MNHEY and CDR2 SVGAGI. CDR3 amino acids: CASSYTGGGTEAFF. The CDR3 DNA is TGTGCCAGCAGTTACACGGGCGGGGGGACTGAAGCTTTCTTT.

This chain links TRBV4-1 with TRBJ2-1, with D possibly TRBD1 on 5 matching bases. Germline-derived CDR1 and CDR2 are MGHRA and YSYEKL. V dropped 1 base and J dropped 2 bases, with 12 bases sitting between them. This CDR3 region has 16 residues. CDR3 region: CASSQATGSAYNEQFF. The CDR3 coding sequence is TGCGCCAGCAGCCAAGCTACAGGATCGGCCTACAATGAGCAGTTCTTC.

This rearrangement joins TRBV7-9 to TRBJ2-2, with D perhaps TRBD1 (5 bases). This CDR3 region has 14 residues. The germline V gene has CDR1 SEHNR and CDR2 FQNEAQ (reference sequence). Trimming pared 4 bases from V and 6 bases from J, leaving 12 bases between. The CDR3 nucleotides are TGTGCCAGCAGCTCGAGCGCAGGGCCCGGGGAGCTGTTTTTT. Translated: CASSSSAGPGELFF.

V usage is TRBV7-9 and J usage is TRBJ1-1, with D uncertain. Trimming shortened V by 2 bases and J by 3 bases, and 4 bases separated the two germline ends. Germline V lookup: CDR1 SEHNR, CDR2 FQNEAQ (reference sequence). This CDR3 is 12 amino acids long. CDR3 DNA sequence: TGTGCCAGCAGCTTAATCGACACTGAAGCTTTCTTT. Encoded protein: CASSLIDTEAFF.

The V call is TRBV20-1, the J call TRBJ2-7; D perhaps matches TRBD2 (6 bases). V was pared by 6 bases and J by 1 base, with 7 bases between. CDR3 size: 11 residues. The germline V gene has CDR1 DFQATT and CDR2 SNEGSKA (reference sequence). The DNA for the CDR3 is TGCAGTGCGGCGGGGTCCTACGAGCAGTACTTC. Its translation is CSAAGSYEQYF.

The chain uses TRBV7-2 and TRBJ2-7; 8 nucleotides align to TRBD1. The CDR3 runs to 13 residues. Germline V gene sequence: CDR1 SGHTA, CDR2 FQGNSA. Trimming cost V 6 bases and J 9 bases; bases outside gene matches: 10. CDR3 nucleotide sequence: TGTGCCAGCAGACCCGGACAGGGCGGTGCGCAGTACTTC. Its translation is CASRPGQGGAQYF.

The chain joins TRBV7-6 to TRBJ2-7; D might be TRBD2 (5 bases). This CDR3 comprises 13 residues. V lost 0 bases and J 6 bases, leaving 9 bases between the germline ends. The germline V gene has CDR1 SGHVS and CDR2 FNYEAQ. The CDR3 sequence: CASSLALGSEQYF. In nucleotides, the CDR3 is TGTGCCAGCAGCTTAGCGCTTGGGAGCGAGCAGTACTTC.

This clone was detected only a few times. The chain recombines TRBV6-6 with TRBJ1-2, with a possible D match to TRBD1 (5 bases). The V gene's germline CDR1 is MNHNY and CDR2 SVGAGI (reference sequence). Trimming took off 6 bases at V and 3 bases at J, with 17 bases between the two ends. The length of the CDR3 is 15 residues. CDR3 nucleotides: TGTGCCAGCAGCCAAACTCTCAGGGTGGACTATGGCTACACCTTC. Its protein is CASSQTLRVDYGYTF.

V usage is TRBV10-2 and J usage is TRBJ1-1, with no clear D. Germline CDR1 reads WSHSY; CDR2 reads SAAADI. Trimming took 2 bases from V and 2 from J, leaving 9 bases between them. This CDR3 comprises 14 residues. The CDR3 DNA sequence: TGCGCCAGCAGTGAGATTGGAGTAAACACTGAAGCTTTCTTT. Translation: CASSEIGVNTEAFF.

V gene TRBV9 combines with J gene TRBJ1-1, with a tentative D call TRBD1 (5 bases). Trimming removed 0 bases from V and 4 bases from J, with 10 bases in between. Germline-derived CDR1 and CDR2 are SGDLS and YYNGEE. The CDR3 totals 14 residues. The CDR3 region has the DNA TGTGCCAGCAGCGTAGGAGGGGAGGGCACTGAAGCTTTCTTT. Translating gives CASSVGGEGTEAFF.

This clone appeared a few times. The rearrangement links TRBV7-8 to TRBJ1-2; D is perhaps TRBD1 (6 bases). The CDR3 is 14 amino acids. CDR1 is SGHVS, CDR2 FQNEAQ, per germline. Trimming left V 2 bases short and J 4 bases short, with 11 bases between. The CDR3 nucleotides are TGTGCCAGCAGCTTACAGGGGAACGTCTATGGCTACACCTTC. Residues: CASSLQGNVYGYTF.